This passage covers 28 T cell receptor beta chains from one sample sequenced in a study of cytomegalovirus exposure and HLA in healthy donors. Primers for the PCR totalled 60 Vbeta and 13 Jbeta. TCRdb's table, derived via immunoSEQ multiplex PCR, lists solely in-frame clones and lacks some. The sample holds roughly 60,000 clones, approximately 75% seen once. The sample taken for sequencing was PBMCs. Receptor source: a middle-aged woman in good health and CMV-seropositive.

The rearrangement uses TRBV29-1 and TRBJ1-2, with D maybe TRBD1 (6 bases). Trimming left V 1 base short and J 4 bases short, with 10 bases between. This CDR3 has 13 residues. The germline V gene encodes CDR1 SQVTM and CDR2 ANQGSEA. The CDR3: CSVEVQGIYGYTF. In DNA form, the CDR3 reads TGCAGCGTTGAAGTACAGGGAATCTATGGCTACACCTTC.

This rearrangement joins TRBV4-1 to TRBJ1-1; D unclear. The V and J ends lost 0 bases and 1 base respectively, with 6 bases between them. Germline V CDR1 and CDR2: MGHRA, YSYEKL. The CDR3 runs 14 residues. Here the CDR3 DNA reads TGCGCCAGCAGCCAAGAACTAGGGAACACTGAAGCTTTCTTT. It codes for CASSQELGNTEAFF.

V and J are TRBV4-1 and TRBJ2-3; D may be TRBD2 (7 bases). This CDR3 contains 14 residues. CDR1 is MGHRA, CDR2 YSYEKL, per germline. V lost 2 bases to trimming and J lost 6 bases, with 12 bases between them. This CDR3 reads CASSQPGGYDTQYF. The CDR3 nucleotides read TGCGCCAGCAGCCAACCGGGGGGCTACGATACGCAGTATTTT.

There are a few counts of this clone. The chain is built from TRBV30 and TRBJ2-7; D call uncertain. Germline CDR1 reads GTSNPN; CDR2 reads SVGIG (reference sequence). Trimming pared 0 bases from V and 3 bases from J, leaving 18 bases between. The CDR3 totals 16 residues. CDR3 sequence (DNA): TGTGCCTGGAGTGTCCCCGGGTTGAGGTTCCTCTACGAGCAGTACTTC. Protein: CAWSVPGLRFLYEQYF.

Only one count was recorded for this clone. The rearrangement links TRBV19 to TRBJ1-4, with D possibly TRBD1 on 6 matching bases. The length of the CDR3 is 13 residues. Germline CDR1 is LNHDA and CDR2 is SQIVND (reference sequence). V shed 9 bases and J shed 8 bases, with 16 bases lying between them. The CDR3 nucleotides are TGTGCCAGCTCAACAGGGACCGGCGAAAAACTGTTTTTT. Residues: CASSTGTGEKLFF.

The table lists this clone with a count of one. The chain joins TRBV28 to TRBJ1-5; perhaps TRBD1 as D (5 bases). This CDR3 has 13 residues. Per germline, CDR1 MDHEN and CDR2 SYDVKM. Trimming shortened V by 8 bases and J by 7 bases, and 15 bases separated the two germline ends. In DNA form, the CDR3 reads TGTGCCAGCGGACAACGCGGGATCCAGCCCCAGCATTTT. Its translation: CASGQRGIQPQHF. The whole variable domain, remainder taken from reference TRBV28 and TRBJ1-5, is DVKVTQSSRYLVKRTGEKVFLECVQDMDHENMFWYRQDPGLGLRLIYFSYDVKMKEKGDIPEGYSVSREKKERFSLILESASTNQTSMYLCASGQRGIQPQHFGDGTRLSIL.

The gene calls are TRBV19 and TRBJ1-1; possibly TRBD1 for D (5 bases). Trimming pared 9 bases from V and 0 bases from J, leaving 14 bases between. Germline V gives CDR1 LNHDA, CDR2 SQIVND (reference sequence). The CDR3 contains 14 residues. The CDR3 loop reads CASRVLGLNTEAFF. CDR3 nucleotides: TGTGCCAGCAGGGTTCTGGGGCTGAACACTGAAGCTTTCTTT.

In regard to this clone: Sequence at one end of the junction differs from germline and may be a read error. DNA of the CDR3: TGTGCTAGCAGCCCTAGCGGGGGGGCCAAGTCTCCGCAGTATTTT. The encoded protein is CASSPSGGAKSPQYF. V is TRBV7-7 and J is TRBJ2-3; TRBD2 matches 12 bases. CDR1 is SSHAT and CDR2 is FNYEAQ in the germline V gene (reference sequence). The CDR3 totals 15 residues.

The chain carries TRBV29-1 and TRBJ2-1; weak D call: TRBD1 (5 bases). This CDR3 comprises 14 residues. Per germline, CDR1 SQVTM and CDR2 ANQGSEA. V was cut by 4 bases and J by 5 bases, with 15 bases left in between. The CDR3 DNA reads as TGCAGCGTTGTTGCCCCACCACAGGACAATGAGCAGTTCTTC. Residues: CSVVAPPQDNEQFF.

This clone occurred once. The chain recombines TRBV5-1 with TRBJ2-2; D possibly corresponds to TRBD1 (5 bases). This CDR3 comprises 16 residues. Germline lookup yields CDR1 SGHRS and CDR2 YFSETQ. V was trimmed by 3 bases and J by 6 bases, leaving 18 bases between them. The DNA for the CDR3 is TGCGCCAGCAGCTGGGGCCTGAGACCTGGATCCGGGGAGCTGTTTTTT. This translates into CASSWGLRPGSGELFF.

This clone was seen only a few times. This chain uses TRBV5-1 with TRBJ2-5, with 7 bases that match TRBD2. The CDR3 contains 14 residues. The ends lost 0 bases at V and 5 bases at J; junction bases unmatched: 4. Germline loops: CDR1 SGHRS, CDR2 YFSETQ. CDR3 in DNA: TGCGCCAGCAGCTTGGGCATGGGAGGGGAGACCCAGTACTTC. Translated: CASSLGMGGETQYF.

This clone showed up just once. The gene calls are TRBV5-1 and TRBJ2-1; 7 positions match TRBD1. V shed 1 base and J 4 bases; nucleotides not matched to a gene: 5. The CDR3 covers 15 residues. Germline V lookup: CDR1 SGHRS, CDR2 YFSETQ. For the CDR3, the DNA is TGCGCCAGCAGCTTGTTGCCGGGACAGTACAATGAGCAGTTCTTC. Protein: CASSLLPGQYNEQFF.

The CDR3 DNA reads TGCGCCAGCAGCTGGGACTTGAACACTGAAGCTTTCTTT. The encoded protein is CASSWDLNTEAFF. V usage is TRBV5-1 and J usage is TRBJ1-1; possible D gene TRBD1, 5 bases. Germline-derived CDR1 and CDR2 are SGHRS and YFSETQ. The CDR3 is 13 residues long. V lost 3 bases, J lost 0 bases, and 6 bases lay in between.

V usage is TRBV5-1 and J usage is TRBJ1-5, with 9 bases lining up with TRBD1. V lost 0 bases to trimming and J lost 4 bases; unmatched junction nucleotides: 2. CDR3 length equals 15 residues. CDR1 and CDR2 from the germline V gene are SGHRS and YFSETQ. CDR3 sequence: CASSLGGQGNQPQHF. In DNA, the CDR3 is TGCGCCAGCAGCTTGGGGGGACAGGGTAATCAGCCCCAGCATTTT.

The chain is built from TRBV7-2 and TRBJ2-5; possible D gene TRBD2, 7 bases. The CDR3 length is 14 residues. Germline-derived CDR1 and CDR2 are SGHTA and FQGNSA. The V and J ends lost 5 bases and 6 bases respectively, with 16 bases between them. The CDR3 spells CASSAKGGAKTQYF. The CDR3, as DNA: TGTGCCAGCAGCGCAAAAGGGGGGGCAAAGACCCAGTACTTC. The full variable domain, completed using reference TRBV7-2 and TRBJ2-5, is GAGVSQSPSNKVTEKGKDVELRCDPISGHTALYWYRQSLGQGLEFLIYFQGNSAPDKSGLPSDRFSAERTGGSVSTLTIQRTQQEDSAVYLCASSAKGGAKTQYFGPGTRLLVL.

This chain uses TRBV7-2 with TRBJ2-7; no reliable D call. CDR1 SGHTA and CDR2 FQGNSA come from the germline V gene. V was cut by 1 base and J by 3 bases, with 10 bases left in between. The length of the CDR3 is 14 residues. The chain's CDR3 is CASSLDGQYYEQYF. For the CDR3, the DNA is TGTGCCAGCAGCTTAGATGGTCAGTACTACGAGCAGTACTTC.

This clone has only a few counts. The rearrangement uses TRBV21-1 and TRBJ2-7; the D segment call TRBD2 is taken from the table without a DNA check. TRBV21-1 is designated a pseudogene. CDR3 size: 16 residues. This CDR3 is CASSKGGRRLGYEQYF. In nucleotides, the CDR3 is TGTGCCAGCAGCAAAGGCGGCCGAAGGTTAGGCTACGAGCAGTACTTC.

This clone showed up just a few times. The CDR3 nucleotides are TGCAGCGTTGCGGGGTACGGCTACACCTTC. Its protein product is CSVAGYGYTF. V is TRBV29-1 and J is TRBJ1-2; D call uncertain. V was cut by 4 bases and J by 8 bases, with 8 bases left in between. The CDR3 spans 10 residues. Germline CDR1 is SQVTM and CDR2 is ANQGSEA.

This chain uses TRBV27 with TRBJ1-2; no reliable D call. CDR3 length: 15 amino acids. Germline V lookup: CDR1 MNHEY, CDR2 SMNVEV (reference sequence). Trimming pared 1 base from V and 6 bases from J, leaving 15 bases between. Here the CDR3 DNA reads TGTGCCAGCAGTTTATGGCCCCCCTTGGGAGATGGCTACACCTTC. This translates into CASSLWPPLGDGYTF.

The V call is TRBV5-1, the J call TRBJ2-1, with 7 bases lining up with TRBD2. Germline assignment: CDR1 SGHRS and CDR2 YFSETQ. Trimming removed 0 bases from V and 7 bases from J; junction bases left unmatched: 4. There are 14 residues in the CDR3. CDR3 loop: CASSLGRGGNEQFF. DNA for the CDR3: TGCGCCAGCAGCTTGGGTCGCGGGGGTAATGAGCAGTTCTTC.

There are a few counts of this clone. V gene TRBV5-4 combines with J gene TRBJ2-3; no firm D call. Germline V gene sequence: CDR1 SGHNT, CDR2 YYREEE (reference sequence). The V gene lost 4 bases and the J gene lost 0 bases, with 12 bases spanning the gap. The length of the CDR3 is 15 residues. The CDR3 region is CASSQDKGSTDTQYF. In nucleotides, the CDR3 is TGTGCCAGCAGCCAGGATAAAGGTAGCACAGATACGCAGTATTTT.

This sequence joins TRBV6-1 and TRBJ2-2; 7 nucleotides agree with TRBD1. CDR1 is MNHNS and CDR2 is SASEGT in the germline V gene. With V trimmed by 2 bases and J by 7 bases, 7 bases remained unmatched. The CDR3 runs 15 residues. DNA for the CDR3: TGTGCCAGCAGTGAACGACAGGGTCGGAACGGGGAGCTGTTTTTT. The encoded protein is CASSERQGRNGELFF.

This chain connects TRBV30 to TRBJ1-1, with D possibly matching TRBD1 (5 bases). Germline V gives CDR1 GTSNPN, CDR2 SVGIG (reference sequence). Trimming left V 6 bases short and J 0 bases short, with 14 bases between. This CDR3 comprises 14 residues. CDR3: CACLGGAVNTEAFF. The CDR3 coding sequence is TGTGCCTGCCTGGGAGGGGCCGTGAACACTGAAGCTTTCTTT.

V and J are TRBV5-5 and TRBJ1-4; the D gene is possibly TRBD1 (5 bases). V lost 2 bases to trimming and J lost 5 bases, with 13 bases between them. CDR3 length equals 15 residues. The germline gives CDR1 SGHKS, CDR2 YYEKEE (reference sequence). Written as DNA, the CDR3 is TGTGCCAGCAGCTTACGGGGACTGCCAAATGAAAAACTGTTTTTT. This encodes CASSLRGLPNEKLFF.

This chain links TRBV19 with TRBJ1-2, with 7 positions matching TRBD1. Germline V gives CDR1 LNHDA, CDR2 SQIVND (reference sequence). The CDR3 consists of 15 residues. V was clipped by 0 bases and J by 3 bases; unmatched bases: 4. This CDR3 reads CASSIERGHYYGYTF. CDR3 sequence (DNA): TGTGCCAGTAGTATAGAAAGGGGGCACTACTATGGCTACACCTTC.

The chain recombines TRBV5-4 with TRBJ2-7; 7 bases agree with TRBD2. Trimming removed 2 bases from V and 2 bases from J; junction bases left unmatched: 10. The length of the CDR3 is 16 residues. Germline V gene lookup returns CDR1 SGHNT and CDR2 YYREEE (reference sequence). CDR3 nucleotides: TGTGCCAGCAGCTTAGGTCAGGCGGGGGTTGCCTACGAGCAGTACTTC. Its protein product is CASSLGQAGVAYEQYF.

This chain joins TRBV18 and TRBJ1-2, with TRBD1 matching over 8 bases. The germline CDR1 and CDR2 sequences are KGHSH and LQKENI. V lost 3 bases and J lost 6; bases outside the gene matches: 6. The CDR3 contains 14 residues. Written as DNA, the CDR3 is TGTGCCAGCTCACCGGTCGGGACAGGCCATGGCTACACCTTC. Translated: CASSPVGTGHGYTF. The whole variable domain, remainder taken from reference TRBV18 and TRBJ1-2, is NAGVMQNPRHLVRRRGQEARLRCSPMKGHSHVYWYRQLPEEGLKFMVYLQKENIIDESGMPKERFSAEFPKEGPSILRIQQVVRGDSAAYFCASSPVGTGHGYTFGSGTRLTVV.

This clone was seen a few times. The chain joins TRBV6-6 to TRBJ2-7; D perhaps matches TRBD1 (8 bases). V dropped 2 bases and J dropped 1 base, with 12 bases sitting between them. Germline CDR1 MNHNY, CDR2 SVGAGI (reference sequence). CDR3 size: 15 residues. CDR3 sequence (DNA): TGTGCCAGCAGTTACGTACAGGGGGGGTCCTACGAGCAGTACTTC. Its translation is CASSYVQGGSYEQYF.